The present T cell receptor beta chain was sequenced within a study of shared clonotypes between healthy human individuals. Study-level findings and limits: As a rule, naive subsets had a larger estimated richness than memory subsets.

Method: immunoSEQ multiplex PCR; TCRdb's copy keeps in-frame clones and lacks some. The sample lists approximately 940,000 clones; about three quarters were seen once. Adult donors, all healthy and HIV-negative, had no recent acute infections or vaccinations. The CDR3 length is 11 residues. From germline, CDR1 is SGHAT and CDR2 FQNNGV. V shed 4 bases and J shed 1 base, with 1 base lying between them. On this clone: Its target is unknown.

The receptor was derived from a man aged 18 to 35 in good health. The specimen sequenced was memory CD4+ T cells sorted from blood. Specified subset: CD45RA-negative fraction. The rearrangement joins TRBV11-2 to TRBJ1-1, with D uncertain. The CDR3 sequence is CASSWNTEAFF. The CDR3 DNA is TGTGCCAGCAGCTGGAACACTGAAGCTTTCTTT. Supplemented by reference TRBV11-2 and TRBJ1-1, the full variable domain reads EAGVAQSPRYKIIEKRQSVAFWCNPISGHATLYWYQQILGQGPKLLIQFQNNGVVDDSQLPKDRFSAERLKGVDSTLKIQPAKLEDSAVYLCASSWNTEAFFGQGTRLTVV.